The 16 T cell receptor beta chains below were found in one sample sequenced in a study of T cell responses to AZD1222 COVID-19 vaccine (dated by TCRdb to the early 2020s). What the time point label conveys for this sample: about 28 days (+/-7) after the second vaccine dose. The receptor library was made with the immunoSEQ multiplex PCR assay. This immuneACCESS table, as held by TCRdb, lists in-frame sequences with V and J called but not all clones. Of the missing ones, under half trace to an unresolved V gene in checked studies; the others have no known cause. The sample yields about 110,000 clones; roughly 93% were counted once. About 3.1% of the sample belongs to the ten largest clones. Source: peripheral blood, taken 28 days after the second AZD1222 dose. The source of these receptors is an adult who received the AZD1222 COVID-19 vaccine.

The J gene is TRBJ1-3, the V gene TRBV5-5; D not certain. The CDR3 runs 15 residues. CDR1 and CDR2 from the germline V gene are SGHKS and YYEKEE (reference sequence). V dropped 3 bases and J dropped 0 bases, with 10 bases sitting between them. CDR3 region: CASSWVVGSGNTIYF. CDR3 nucleotides: TGTGCCAGCAGCTGGGTAGTGGGCTCTGGAAACACCATATATTTT.

This clone was picked up one time. Compared with germline, one end of the junction differs, possibly owing to a read error. The chain employs TRBV5-6 and TRBJ1-6; D is perhaps TRBD1 (5 bases). Looked up from germline, CDR1 is SGHDT and CDR2 is YYEEEE. The CDR3 extends over 14 amino acids. CDR3 nucleotide sequence: TGTGCCAGCACCTTGGGGACGGTCGATTCACCCCTCCACTTT. Translating gives CASTLGTVDSPLHF.

The V gene is TRBV4-1, the J gene TRBJ1-2, with D perhaps matching TRBD1 (5 bases). In germline, CDR1 is MGHRA, CDR2 YSYEKL. CDR3 size: 15 residues. V lost 2 bases and J 3 bases, leaving 13 bases between the germline ends. The CDR3 spells CASSQHRSWDYGYTF. CDR3 DNA: TGCGCCAGCAGCCAACACAGGTCGTGGGACTATGGCTACACCTTC.

The J gene is TRBJ1-2, the V gene TRBV7-2; 7 bases agree with TRBD1. The CDR3 has 14 amino acids. Losses at the gene ends were 3 bases for V and 1 base for J; bases not matched to a gene: 2. Germline values: CDR1 SGHTA, CDR2 FQGNSA. The CDR3 spells CASSFGQDNYGYTF. The CDR3 nucleotides are TGTGCCAGCAGCTTCGGACAGGATAACTATGGCTACACCTTC.

The rearrangement uses TRBV27 and TRBJ1-6; the D is unclear. The CDR3 has 15 residues. Germline CDR1 MNHEY, CDR2 SMNVEV (reference sequence). V was shortened by 8 bases and J by 8 bases, with 19 bases between the two germline ends. This CDR3 reads CASLPVGKRDSPLHF. In DNA, the CDR3 is TGTGCCAGCCTTCCGGTGGGTAAAAGGGATTCACCCCTCCACTTT.

DNA of the CDR3: TGTGCCAGCTCCCGCCGGGACAGGGTGGGCAATGAGCAGTTCTTC. As protein: CASSRRDRVGNEQFF. This chain connects TRBV18 to TRBJ2-1; 9 bases are shared with TRBD1. The germline CDR1 and CDR2 sequences are KGHSH and LQKENI. The CDR3 runs to 15 residues. Losses at the gene ends were 6 bases for V and 6 bases for J; bases not matched to a gene: 9.

DNA of the CDR3: TGTGCCACTGGACAGGGCCTTCCCTACGAGCAGTACTTC. Its protein product is CATGQGLPYEQYF. V is TRBV19 and J is TRBJ2-7; 8 bases map to TRBD1. CDR3 length: 13 amino acids. V shed 10 bases, J shed 2 bases, and the junction held 7 bases outside the gene matches. Per the germline V gene, CDR1 is LNHDA and CDR2 is SQIVND (reference sequence).

J is TRBJ2-7 and V is TRBV19; D ambiguous. V dropped 2 bases and J dropped 2 bases, with 7 bases sitting between them. The CDR3 is made up of 13 amino acids. CDR1 is LNHDA, CDR2 SQIVND, per germline (reference sequence). CDR3 sequence: CASSITTTYEQYF. The CDR3 DNA follows: TGTGCCAGTAGTATAACGACCACCTACGAGCAGTACTTC.

This clone was detected only once. This chain connects TRBV19 to TRBJ1-3; D might be TRBD1 (5 bases). V lost 7 bases, J lost 0 bases, and 13 bases lay in between. Per germline, CDR1 LNHDA and CDR2 SQIVND (reference sequence). The CDR3 runs 15 residues. The CDR3 DNA is TGTGCCAGTAACGGAAGGGGCGGCTCTGGAAACACCATATATTTT. Translated: CASNGRGGSGNTIYF.

This chain connects TRBV18 to TRBJ1-5; 9 positions agree with TRBD1. CDR3 size: 16 residues. The V segment lost 2 bases and the J segment 1 base; nucleotides outside the gene matches: 3. Per germline, CDR1 KGHSH and CDR2 LQKENI. Written as DNA, the CDR3 is TGTGCCAGCTCACCAATTGGACAGGGGAGCAATCAGCCCCAGCATTTT. Encoded protein: CASSPIGQGSNQPQHF. The full variable domain, its missing parts supplied by reference TRBV18 and TRBJ1-5, is NAGVMQNPRHLVRRRGQEARLRCSPMKGHSHVYWYRQLPEEGLKFMVYLQKENIIDESGMPKERFSAEFPKEGPSILRIQQVVRGDSAAYFCASSPIGQGSNQPQHFGDGTRLSIL.

This clone has only one observation. This chain uses TRBV4-1 with TRBJ2-3, with D possibly TRBD1 on 5 matching bases. Germline CDR1 reads MGHRA; CDR2 reads YSYEKL. V was shortened by 6 bases and J by 0 bases, with 13 bases between the two germline ends. The CDR3 is 15 amino acids. The CDR3 here is CASSLVRTSTDTQYF. The DNA for the CDR3 is TGCGCCAGCAGTCTGGTCAGGACAAGCACAGATACGCAGTATTTT.

This sequence joins TRBV15 and TRBJ2-2; maybe TRBD2 (6 bases). The CDR3 covers 14 residues. The germline V gene has CDR1 LNHNV and CDR2 YYDKDF (reference sequence). Trimming stripped 3 bases from V and 4 bases from J, with 9 bases between. The CDR3: CATSRRDLTGELFF. The CDR3 DNA follows: TGTGCCACCAGCAGGCGGGACCTCACCGGGGAGCTGTTTTTT.

The rearrangement links TRBV2 to TRBJ1-2, with TRBD1 matching 7 bases. The CDR3 length is 15 residues. J lost 7 bases, V lost 3 bases, and 11 bases had no gene match. The germline gives CDR1 SNHLY, CDR2 FYNNEI. CDR3 sequence reads: CASSDMRGRLGGYTF. Here the CDR3 DNA reads TGTGCCAGCAGTGATATGAGGGGGCGCCTTGGTGGCTACACCTTC.

The chain combines TRBV30 with TRBJ1-2; D gene ambiguous. V lost 3 bases, J lost 2 bases, and 10 bases lay in between. Germline CDR1 is GTSNPN and CDR2 is SVGIG (reference sequence). This CDR3 spans 13 amino acids. CDR3 region: CAWRPNANYGYTF. CDR3 coding DNA: TGTGCCTGGAGGCCGAATGCCAACTATGGCTACACCTTC.

The CDR3 nucleotides read TGTGCCAGCAGCCAGTTGGACAGGGGACTTCCTTTGGGCCAAGAGACCCAGTACTTC. It yields the protein CASSQLDRGLPLGQETQYF. This rearrangement joins TRBV3-1 (or the pseudogene TRBV3-2) to TRBJ2-5; TRBD1 matches 9 bases. This CDR3 has 19 residues. The V gene's germline CDR1 is LGHDT and CDR2 YNNKEL (reference sequence). Trimming at V came to 3 bases and at J to 1 base, leaving 15 bases not matched to a gene.

The chain links TRBV6-1 to TRBJ1-4; 7 bases agree with TRBD1. CDR1 is MNHNS, CDR2 SASEGT, per germline. Losses at the gene ends were 3 bases for V and 2 bases for J; bases not matched to a gene: 15. This CDR3 is built from 19 residues. The CDR3 region is CASSDYRGTGARTNEKLFF. As DNA, the CDR3 is TGTGCCAGCAGTGACTACAGGGGAACAGGGGCGCGGACTAATGAAAAACTGTTTTTT.